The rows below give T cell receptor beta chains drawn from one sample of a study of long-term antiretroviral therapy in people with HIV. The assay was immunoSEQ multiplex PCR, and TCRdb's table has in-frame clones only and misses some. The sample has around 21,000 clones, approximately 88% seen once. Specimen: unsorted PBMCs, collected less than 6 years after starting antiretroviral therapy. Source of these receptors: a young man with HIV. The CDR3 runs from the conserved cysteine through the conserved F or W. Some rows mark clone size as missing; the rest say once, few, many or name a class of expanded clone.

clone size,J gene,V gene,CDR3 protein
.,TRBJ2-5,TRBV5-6,CASSPGGRQETQYF
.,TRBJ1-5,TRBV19,CASTTRGGWNQPQHF
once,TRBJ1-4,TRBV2,CASSGQGVVATNEKLFF
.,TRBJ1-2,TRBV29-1,CSVEYGAYGYTF
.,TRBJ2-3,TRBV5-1,CASSPQTSTDTQYF
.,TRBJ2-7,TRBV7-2,CASSLGTSGRALEQYF
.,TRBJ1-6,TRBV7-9,CASSLPGRVTNNSPLHF
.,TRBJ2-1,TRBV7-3,CASSPQGREYNEQFF
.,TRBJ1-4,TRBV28,CASSLPLTPGREKLFF
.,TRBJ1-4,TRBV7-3,CASSTRYNGGLNEKLFF
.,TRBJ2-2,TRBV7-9,CASMKTGSTGELFF
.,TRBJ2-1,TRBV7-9,CASRSIGNEQFF
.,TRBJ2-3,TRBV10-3,CATYGREDDTQYF
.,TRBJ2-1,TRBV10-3,CAITKRTSGSSYNEQFF
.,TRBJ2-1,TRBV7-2,CASSLSSRSSYNEQFF
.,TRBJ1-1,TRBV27,CASRTAPRGTEAFF
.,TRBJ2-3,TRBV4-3,CASSQERTSGRSTQYF
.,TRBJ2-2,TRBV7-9,CASTQSGTNTGELFF
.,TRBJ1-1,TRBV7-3,CASSPPIGGLYTEAFF
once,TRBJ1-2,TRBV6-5,CASSTGGEDYGYTF
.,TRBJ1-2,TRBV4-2,CASSQDEGASYGYTF
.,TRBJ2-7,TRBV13,CASSLINRDGHYEQYF
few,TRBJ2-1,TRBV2,CASSRGTSGINEQFF
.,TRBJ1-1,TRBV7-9,CASSYKNTEAFF
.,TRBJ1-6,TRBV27,CASSLLGSSYNSPLHF
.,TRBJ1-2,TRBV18,CASPPGAGLNYGYTF
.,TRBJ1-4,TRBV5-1,CASSLSSQGGEKLFF
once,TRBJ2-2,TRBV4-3,CASSQAGQGNTGELFF
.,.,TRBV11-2,CASTPSGTGQGEQYF
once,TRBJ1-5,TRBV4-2,CASSQRGSNQPQHF
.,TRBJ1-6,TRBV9,CASSAQGGDSPLHF
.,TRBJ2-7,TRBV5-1,CASSLSDTSYEQYF
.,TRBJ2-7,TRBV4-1,CASSQAPGQAYEQYF
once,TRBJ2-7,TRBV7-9,CASSDSGDFSYEQYF
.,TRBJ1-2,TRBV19,CASSRTGDYGYTF
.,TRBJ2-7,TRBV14,CASSQDNRGAYEQYF
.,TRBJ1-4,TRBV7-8,CASSFLQGGNEKLFF
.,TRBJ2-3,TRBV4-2,CASSQDPGQGTDTQYF
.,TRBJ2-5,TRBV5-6,CASSQSKVAETQYF
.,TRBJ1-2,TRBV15,CATSTDRGLDPNYGYTF
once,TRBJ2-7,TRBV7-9,CASSSPIGGHGDEQYF
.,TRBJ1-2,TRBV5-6,CASSFFRVRGQRTNYGYTF
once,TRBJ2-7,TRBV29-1,CSVESTPGLAGVEQYF
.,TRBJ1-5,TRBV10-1,CASRIEQGIEQPQHF
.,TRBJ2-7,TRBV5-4,CASSRYTGYEQYF
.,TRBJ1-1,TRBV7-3,CASSGAGGVVFF
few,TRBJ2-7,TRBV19,CASLHPNSYEQYF
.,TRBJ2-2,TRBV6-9,CASSANPPLEGSTGELFF
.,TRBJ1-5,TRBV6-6,CASSYEAGGNQPQHF
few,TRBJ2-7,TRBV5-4,CASSLQRGSSYEQYF
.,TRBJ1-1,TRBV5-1,CASSPDRDTEAFF
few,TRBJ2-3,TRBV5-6,CASSPTSGGAIDTQYF
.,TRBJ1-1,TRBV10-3,CAIEGSGNTEAFF
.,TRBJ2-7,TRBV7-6,CASSFTSGGPGSEQYF